A selection of T cell receptor beta chains follows, all from one sample in a study of blood T cell repertoires in COVID-19. Generated by immunoSEQ multiplex PCR, the TCRdb table keeps only in-frame clones and is missing some. The table records 110,000 to 150,000 clones, roughly 85% of them present only once. The material sequenced was peripheral blood. The receptors were sampled from a man aged 55 to 69 with acute or convalescent COVID-19. CDR3s include the opening cysteine and the closing phenylalanine or tryptophan. The D gene is left open where the match is weak. Rows may omit the clone size; those that give it use once, few, many or a size class.

j_gene | d_gene | abundance | v_gene | CDR3nt | CDR3aa
TRBJ2-7 | . | . | TRBV5-6 | TGTGCCAGCAGCCCCCGGCTCCCTCCGGGGGAGCAGTACTTC | CASSPRLPPGEQYF
TRBJ2-7 | . | few | TRBV21-1 | TGTGCCAGCAAGGGGGTCTACGAGCAGTACTTC | CASKGVYEQYF
TRBJ1-4 | TRBD1 | . | TRBV7-2 | TGTGCCAGCAGCTTAGACAGGGGGGAGAATGAAAAACTGTTTTTT | CASSLDRGENEKLFF
TRBJ2-2 | . | . | TRBV30 | TGTGCCTGGAGTGAGACTCGCGGGGAGCTGTTTTTT | CAWSETRGELFF
TRBJ1-1 | . | . | TRBV5-5 | TGTGCCAGCAGCCCACTTGTGACAGTTATGAACACTGAAGCTTTCTTT | CASSPLVTVMNTEAFF
TRBJ1-2 | TRBD1 | . | TRBV4-2 | TGTGCCAGCAGCCCTTGGGACAGTGATTCTAACTATGGCTACACCTTC | CASSPWDSDSNYGYTF
TRBJ1-1 | . | . | TRBV28 | TGTGCCAGCAGTTTCCCCGCAGGAGGGAGCACTGAAGCTTTCTTT | CASSFPAGGSTEAFF
TRBJ2-3 | TRBD2 | . | TRBV30 | TGTGCCTGGCGATCCCAGCGGGGAGGGCTTGGTACGCAGTATTTT | CAWRSQRGGLGTQYF
TRBJ2-6 | . | . | TRBV27 | TGTGCCAGCAGTTTTGAGGGCAGCGTCAACTCTGGGGCCAACGTCCTGACTTTC | CASSFEGSVNSGANVLTF
TRBJ1-3 | TRBD1 | . | TRBV30 | TGTGCCTGTGGGACAGTCCCAGGCAATTCAAGAAACACCATATATTTT | CACGTVPGNSRNTIYF
TRBJ2-3 | TRBD1 | once | TRBV29-1 | TGCAGCGTGGCAGGGGGCGCAAAGCAGTATTTT | CSVAGGAKQYF